A selection of T cell receptor beta chains follows, all from one sample in a study of blood T cell repertoires in COVID-19. TCRdb's copy holds only in-frame clones and misses some; the assay was immunoSEQ multiplex PCR. The sample yields over 200,000 clones, about 85% seen once. The sequencing input was PBMCs or T cells enriched from blood (not recorded which). These receptors were collected from a man aged 25-45 years who had recovered from COVID-19. CDR3s include the opening cysteine and the closing phenylalanine or tryptophan. D genes are given only for firm matches. The size field is filled for only some rows; it gives once, few, many or a size class.

v_gene	abundance	j_gene	d_gene	CDR3aa	CDR3nt
TRBV19	.	TRBJ1-6	.	CASSIGATGLLDSPLHF	TGTGCCAGTAGTATAGGCGCTACCGGGTTATTGGATTCACCCCTCCACTTT
TRBV5-4	few	TRBJ2-7	TRBD2	CASSSGGYEQYF	TGTGCCAGCAGCTCGGGGGGATACGAGCAGTACTTC
TRBV3-1/TRBV3-2	.	TRBJ2-2	TRBD2	CASSLPGLVSGELFF	TGTGCCAGCAGCTTACCGGGACTAGTCAGCGGGGAGCTGTTTTTT
TRBV6-5	.	TRBJ2-7	TRBD2	CASSYRRGAPYEQYF	TGTGCCAGCAGTTATCGGCGGGGGGCCCCCTACGAGCAGTACTTC
TRBV27	.	TRBJ1-1	.	CASSYRERAFF	TGTGCCAGCAGTTACAGGGAGCGGGCTTTCTTT
TRBV27	.	TRBJ1-6	.	CASSSWGRAYNSPLHF	TGTGCCAGCAGTTCATGGGGGAGGGCCTATAATTCACCCCTCCACTTT
TRBV28	.	TRBJ1-1	.	CASSPYKPNTEAFF	TGTGCCAGCAGTCCTTACAAACCGAACACTGAAGCTTTCTTT
TRBV28	.	TRBJ2-7	.	CASSLSTAIYEQYF	TGTGCCAGCAGCCTCTCAACAGCTATCTACGAGCAGTACTTC
TRBV7-9	.	TRBJ2-5	.	CASSLGTRYQETQYF	TGTGCCAGCAGCTTAGGTACCAGGTACCAAGAGACCCAGTACTTC
TRBV2	.	TRBJ2-2	.	CASRQGTDTGELFF	TGTGCCAGCAGGCAGGGGACGGACACCGGGGAGCTGTTTTTT
TRBV27	.	TRBJ2-7	TRBD2	CASSSPREGAYEQYF	TGTGCCAGCAGTTCCCCGCGGGAGGGGGCCTACGAGCAGTACTTC
TRBV6-6	.	TRBJ1-4	.	CASSYTPGDEKLFF	TGTGCCAGCAGTTACACCCCCGGGGATGAAAAACTGTTTTTT
TRBV11-3	.	TRBJ1-2	TRBD1	CASSLVGPGQGPVPYGYTF	TGTGCCAGCAGCTTAGTCGGGCCGGGACAGGGTCCGGTCCCTTATGGCTACACCTTC
TRBV18	few	TRBJ1-1	TRBD1	CASSPPRTGGAEAFF	TGTGCCAGCTCACCACCGAGGACAGGGGGCGCTGAAGCTTTCTTT